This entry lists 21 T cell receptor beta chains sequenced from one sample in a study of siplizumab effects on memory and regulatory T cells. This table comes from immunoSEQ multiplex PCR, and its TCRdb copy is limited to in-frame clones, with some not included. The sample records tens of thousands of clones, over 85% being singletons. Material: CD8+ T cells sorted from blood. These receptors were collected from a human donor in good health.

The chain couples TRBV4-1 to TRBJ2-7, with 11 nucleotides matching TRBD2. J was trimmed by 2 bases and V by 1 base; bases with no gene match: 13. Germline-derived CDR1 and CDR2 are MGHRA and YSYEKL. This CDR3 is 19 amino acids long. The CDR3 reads CASSQATSGGPALPYEQYF. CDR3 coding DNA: TGCGCCAGCAGCCAAGCTACTAGCGGGGGTCCCGCCCTTCCCTACGAGCAGTACTTC.

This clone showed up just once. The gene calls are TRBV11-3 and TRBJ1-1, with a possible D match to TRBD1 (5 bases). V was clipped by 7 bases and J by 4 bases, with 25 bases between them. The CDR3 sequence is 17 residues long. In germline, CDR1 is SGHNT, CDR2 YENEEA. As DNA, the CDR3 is TGTGCCAGCATCGTGTGCAGGGAGAACACCCTGAGCACTGAAGCTTTCTTT. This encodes CASIVCRENTLSTEAFF.

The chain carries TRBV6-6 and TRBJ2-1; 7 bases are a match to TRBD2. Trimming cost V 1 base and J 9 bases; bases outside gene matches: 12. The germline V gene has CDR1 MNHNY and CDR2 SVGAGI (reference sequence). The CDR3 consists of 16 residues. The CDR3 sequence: CASSYYVGGPRGEQFF. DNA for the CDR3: TGTGCCAGCAGTTACTATGTGGGAGGGCCGAGGGGTGAGCAGTTCTTC.

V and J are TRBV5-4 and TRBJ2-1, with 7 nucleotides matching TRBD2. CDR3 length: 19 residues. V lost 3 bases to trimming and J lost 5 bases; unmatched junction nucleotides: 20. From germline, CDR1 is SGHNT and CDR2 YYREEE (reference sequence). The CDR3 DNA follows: TGTGCCAGCAGCTCCACCACACTCCTAGTAGGACTAGGAGACAATGAGCAGTTCTTC. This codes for CASSSTTLLVGLGDNEQFF.

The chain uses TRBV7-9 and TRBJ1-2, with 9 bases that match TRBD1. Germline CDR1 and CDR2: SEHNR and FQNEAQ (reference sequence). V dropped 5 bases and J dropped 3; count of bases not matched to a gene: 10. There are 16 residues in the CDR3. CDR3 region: CASSPPPGQGHYGYTF. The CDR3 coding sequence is TGTGCCAGCAGCCCGCCTCCGGGACAGGGACACTATGGCTACACCTTC.

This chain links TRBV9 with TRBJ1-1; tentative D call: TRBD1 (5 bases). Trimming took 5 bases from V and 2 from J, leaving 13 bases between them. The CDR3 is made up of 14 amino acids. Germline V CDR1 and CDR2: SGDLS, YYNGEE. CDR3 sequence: CASRPGTINTEAFF. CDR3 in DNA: TGTGCCAGCAGGCCCGGGACGATAAACACTGAAGCTTTCTTT.

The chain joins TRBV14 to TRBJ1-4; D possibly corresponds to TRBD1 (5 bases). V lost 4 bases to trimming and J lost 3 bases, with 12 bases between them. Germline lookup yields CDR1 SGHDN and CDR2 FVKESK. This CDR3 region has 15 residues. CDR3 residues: CASSLMGPSNEKLFF. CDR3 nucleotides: TGTGCCAGCAGCCTAATGGGGCCTTCTAATGAAAAACTGTTTTTT.

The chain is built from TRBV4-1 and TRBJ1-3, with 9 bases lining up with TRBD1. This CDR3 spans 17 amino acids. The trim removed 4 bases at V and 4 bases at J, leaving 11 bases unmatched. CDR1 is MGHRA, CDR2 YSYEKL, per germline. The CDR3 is CASSLEPGTGLGNTIYF. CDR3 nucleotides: TGCGCCAGCAGCCTCGAACCGGGGACAGGGCTCGGAAACACCATATATTTT.

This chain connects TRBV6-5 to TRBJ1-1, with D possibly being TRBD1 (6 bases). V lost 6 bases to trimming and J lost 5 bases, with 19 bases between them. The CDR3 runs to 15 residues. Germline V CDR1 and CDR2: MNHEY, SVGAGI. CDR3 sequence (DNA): TGTGCCAGCAGGACGAATACAGGGACGGGGACTGAAGCTTTCTTT. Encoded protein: CASRTNTGTGTEAFF.

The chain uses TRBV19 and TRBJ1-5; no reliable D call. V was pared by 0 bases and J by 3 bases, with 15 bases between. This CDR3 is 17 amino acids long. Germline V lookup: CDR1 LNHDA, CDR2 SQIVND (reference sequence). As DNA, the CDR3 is TGTGCCAGTAGTATAGACTCCCGGCCTCCCCCCAATCAGCCCCAGCATTTT. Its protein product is CASSIDSRPPPNQPQHF.

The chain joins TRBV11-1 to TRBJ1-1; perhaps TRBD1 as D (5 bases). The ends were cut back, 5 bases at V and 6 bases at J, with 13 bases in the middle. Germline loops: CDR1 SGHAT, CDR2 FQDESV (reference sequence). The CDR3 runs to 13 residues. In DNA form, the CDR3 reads TGTGCCAGCAGCCTAAAGGGACTGGCTGAAGCTTTCTTT. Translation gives CASSLKGLAEAFF.

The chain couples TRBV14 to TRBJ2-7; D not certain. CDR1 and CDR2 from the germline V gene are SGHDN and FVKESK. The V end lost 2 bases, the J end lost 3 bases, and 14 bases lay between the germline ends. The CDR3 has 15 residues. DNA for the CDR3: TGTGCCAGCAGCCAAACCTCACGACTGTACTACGAGCAGTACTTC. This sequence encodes CASSQTSRLYYEQYF. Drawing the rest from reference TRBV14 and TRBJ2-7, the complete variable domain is EAGVTQFPSHSVIEKGQTVTLRCDPISGHDNLYWYRRVMGKEIKFLLHFVKESKQDESGMPNNRFLAERTGGTYSTLKVQPAELEDSGVYFCASSQTSRLYYEQYFGPGTRLTVT.

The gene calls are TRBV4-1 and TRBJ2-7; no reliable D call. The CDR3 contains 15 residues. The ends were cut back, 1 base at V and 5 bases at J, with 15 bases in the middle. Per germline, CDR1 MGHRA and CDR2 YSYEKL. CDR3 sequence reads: CASSQGLGKFDEQYF. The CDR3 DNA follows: TGCGCCAGCAGCCAAGGCCTAGGGAAATTCGACGAGCAGTACTTC.

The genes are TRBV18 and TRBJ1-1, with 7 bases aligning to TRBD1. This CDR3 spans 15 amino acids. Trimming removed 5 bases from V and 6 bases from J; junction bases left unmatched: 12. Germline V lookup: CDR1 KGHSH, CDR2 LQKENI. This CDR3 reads CASSGNTGEYPEAFF. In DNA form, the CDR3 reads TGTGCCAGCTCAGGTAATACAGGGGAATACCCTGAAGCTTTCTTT. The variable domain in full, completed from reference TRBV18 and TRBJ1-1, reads NAGVMQNPRHLVRRRGQEARLRCSPMKGHSHVYWYRQLPEEGLKFMVYLQKENIIDESGMPKERFSAEFPKEGPSILRIQQVVRGDSAAYFCASSGNTGEYPEAFFGQGTRLTVV.

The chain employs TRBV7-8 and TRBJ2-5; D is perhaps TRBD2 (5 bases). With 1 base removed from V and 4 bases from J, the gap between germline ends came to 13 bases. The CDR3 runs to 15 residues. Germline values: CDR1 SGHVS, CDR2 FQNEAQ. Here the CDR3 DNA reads TGTGCCAGCAGCTTAGACCCGTCTGAGGGAGAGACCCAGTACTTC. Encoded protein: CASSLDPSEGETQYF. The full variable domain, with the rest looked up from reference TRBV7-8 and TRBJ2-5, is GAGVSQSPRYKVAKRGQDVALRCDPISGHVSLFWYQQALGQGPEFLTYFQNEAQLDKSGLPSDRFFAERPEGSVSTLKIQRTQQEDSAVYLCASSLDPSEGETQYFGPGTRLLVL.

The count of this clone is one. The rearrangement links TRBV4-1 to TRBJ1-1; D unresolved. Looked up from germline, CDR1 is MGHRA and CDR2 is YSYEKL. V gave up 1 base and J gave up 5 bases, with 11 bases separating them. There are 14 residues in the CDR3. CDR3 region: CASSQARGRTEAFF. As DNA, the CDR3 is TGCGCCAGCAGCCAAGCCCGGGGAAGGACTGAAGCTTTCTTT.

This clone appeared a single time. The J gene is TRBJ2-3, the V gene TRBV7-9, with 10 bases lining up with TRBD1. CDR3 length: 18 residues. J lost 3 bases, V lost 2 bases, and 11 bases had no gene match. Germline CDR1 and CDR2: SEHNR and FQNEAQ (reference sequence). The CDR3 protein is CASSLPDRGGLVTDTQYF. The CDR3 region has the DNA TGTGCCAGCAGCTTACCGGACAGGGGGGGACTAGTGACAGATACGCAGTATTTT.

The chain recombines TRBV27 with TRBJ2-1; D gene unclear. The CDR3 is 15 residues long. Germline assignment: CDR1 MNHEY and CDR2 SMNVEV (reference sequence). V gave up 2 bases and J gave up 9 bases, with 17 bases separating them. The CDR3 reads CASSLESIPKSEQFF. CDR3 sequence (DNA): TGTGCCAGCAGTTTAGAGTCTATCCCTAAGAGTGAGCAGTTCTTC.

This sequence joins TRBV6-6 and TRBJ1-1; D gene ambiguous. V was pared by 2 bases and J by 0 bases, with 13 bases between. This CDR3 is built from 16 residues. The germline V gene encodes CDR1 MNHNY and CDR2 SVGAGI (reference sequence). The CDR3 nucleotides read TGTGCCAGCAGTTACCCGTTATATGATTTGAACACTGAAGCTTTCTTT. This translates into CASSYPLYDLNTEAFF.

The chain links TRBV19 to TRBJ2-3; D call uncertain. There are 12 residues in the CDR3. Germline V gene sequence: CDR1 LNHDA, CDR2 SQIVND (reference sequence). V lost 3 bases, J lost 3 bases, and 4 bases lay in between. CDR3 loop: CASSIGTDTQYF. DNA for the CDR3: TGTGCCAGTAGTATTGGGACAGATACGCAGTATTTT.

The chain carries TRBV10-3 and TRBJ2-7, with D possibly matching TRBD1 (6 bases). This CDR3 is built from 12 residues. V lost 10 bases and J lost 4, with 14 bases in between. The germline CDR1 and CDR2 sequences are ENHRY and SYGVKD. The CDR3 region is CATTGQTYEQYF. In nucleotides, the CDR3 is TGTGCCACCACAGGACAGACTTACGAGCAGTACTTC.